A selection of T cell receptor beta chains follows, all from one sample in a study of T cells in Graves' hyperthyroidism and ophthalmopathy. MiXCR was run by TCRdb on the multiplex PCR reads, yielding one entry per CDR3 protein. The sample holds 250,000 to 300,000 distinct CDR3 sequences, roughly 15% seen once. The sequenced material came from blood. The receptor set was obtained from a woman aged 45-65 years with Graves' hyperthyroidism that later progressed to Graves' ophthalmopathy. CDR3s include the opening cysteine and the closing phenylalanine or tryptophan. A D gene is named only where the DNA matches it firmly. For some rows the clone size is stated as once, few or many, or as a class when expanded; others skip it.

j_call: TRBJ2-5
clone_size: many
d_call: NA
cdr3_length: 16
v_call: TRBV5-1
cdr3_aa: CASSPNRGARQETQYF
cdr3_nt: TGCGCCAGCAGCCCTAATCGCGGAGCAAGACAAGAGACCCAGTACTTC

j_call: TRBJ2-5
clone_size: many
d_call: NA
cdr3_length: 13
v_call: TRBV20-1
cdr3_aa: CSARVDLQETQYF
cdr3_nt: TGCAGTGCTAGAGTCGATCTCCAAGAGACCCAGTACTTC

j_call: TRBJ2-1
clone_size: medium-sized
d_call: NA
cdr3_length: 10
v_call: TRBV29-1
cdr3_aa: CSVDQNEQFF
cdr3_nt: TGCAGCGTTGATCAGAATGAGCAGTTCTTC

j_call: TRBJ2-7
clone_size: many
d_call: NA
cdr3_length: 15
v_call: TRBV15
cdr3_aa: CATSRDGLPSYEQYF
cdr3_nt: TGTGCCACCAGCAGAGATGGGCTACCCTCCTACGAGCAGTACTTC

j_call: TRBJ2-2
clone_size: many
d_call: TRBD1
cdr3_length: 16
v_call: TRBV7-9
cdr3_aa: CASSLSGTGKTGELFF
cdr3_nt: TGTGCCAGCAGCCTTTCCGGGACAGGGAAAACCGGGGAGCTGTTTTTT

j_call: TRBJ1-1
clone_size: few
d_call: NA
cdr3_length: 15
v_call: TRBV2
cdr3_aa: CAGSTLGGGGTEAFF
cdr3_nt: TGTGCCGGCAGTACCCTCGGGGGGGGGGGGACTGAAGCTTTCTTT

j_call: TRBJ1-6
clone_size: NA
d_call: TRBD1
cdr3_length: 13
v_call: TRBV19
cdr3_aa: CATGQGARVPLHF
cdr3_nt: TGTGCCACGGGACAGGGGGCTCGGGTACCCCTCCACTTT

j_call: TRBJ2-7
clone_size: many
d_call: TRBD1
cdr3_length: 15
v_call: TRBV27
cdr3_aa: CASSFGTGLTYEQYF
cdr3_nt: TGTGCCAGCAGTTTTGGGACAGGGCTGACCTACGAGCAGTACTTC

j_call: TRBJ2-7
clone_size: few
d_call: TRBD2
cdr3_length: 18
v_call: TRBV20-1
cdr3_aa: CSAPNLGLAGGEWYEQYF
cdr3_nt: TGCAGTGCTCCCAACCTGGGGCTAGCGGGAGGAGAATGGTACGAGCAGTACTTC

j_call: TRBJ2-4
clone_size: NA
d_call: NA
cdr3_length: 15
v_call: TRBV7-9
cdr3_aa: CASSGSTADLYIQYF
cdr3_nt: TGTGCCAGCAGCGGCTCGACAGCGGATTTATACATTCAGTACTTC

j_call: TRBJ2-5
clone_size: NA
d_call: NA
cdr3_length: 14
v_call: TRBV6-5
cdr3_aa: CASSYQGQQETQYF
cdr3_nt: TGTGCCAGCAGTTACCAAGGGCAACAAGAGACCCAGTACTTC

j_call: TRBJ2-3
clone_size: few
d_call: NA
cdr3_length: 14
v_call: TRBV5-1
cdr3_aa: CVSSKGASTDTQYF
cdr3_nt: TGCGTCAGCAGCAAAGGGGCTAGCACAGATACGCAGTATTTT

j_call: TRBJ2-5
clone_size: many
d_call: NA
cdr3_length: 16
v_call: TRBV5-6
cdr3_aa: CASSPLGIQRQETQYF
cdr3_nt: TGTGCCAGCAGCCCCTTGGGGATCCAGCGACAAGAGACCCAGTACTTC

j_call: TRBJ1-3
clone_size: many
d_call: NA
cdr3_length: 15
v_call: TRBV28
cdr3_aa: CASSLPRGYGNTIYF
cdr3_nt: TGTGCCAGCAGTCTTCCCCGGGGTTATGGAAACACCATATATTTT

j_call: TRBJ2-4
clone_size: many
d_call: NA
cdr3_length: 15
v_call: TRBV5-1
cdr3_aa: CASSPPGLAKNIQYF
cdr3_nt: TGCGCCAGCAGCCCACCAGGGCTAGCCAAAAACATTCAGTACTTC

j_call: TRBJ1-5
clone_size: NA
d_call: TRBD1
cdr3_length: 16
v_call: TRBV2
cdr3_aa: CASSAQGATSNQPQHF
cdr3_nt: TGTGCCAGCAGTGCACAGGGGGCAACTAGCAATCAGCCCCAGCATTTT

j_call: TRBJ2-2
clone_size: many
d_call: NA
cdr3_length: 14
v_call: TRBV5-1
cdr3_aa: CASSLNTYTGELFF
cdr3_nt: TGCGCCAGCAGCTTGAACACATACACCGGGGAGCTGTTTTTT

j_call: TRBJ2-7
clone_size: NA
d_call: NA
cdr3_length: 13
v_call: TRBV24-1
cdr3_aa: CATSPRESYEQYF
cdr3_nt: TGTGCCACCAGTCCCCGGGAAAGCTACGAGCAGTACTTC

j_call: TRBJ2-3
clone_size: many
d_call: TRBD1
cdr3_length: 15
v_call: TRBV2
cdr3_aa: CASRAQGAPTDTQYF
cdr3_nt: TGTGCCAGCAGGGCACAGGGGGCGCCCACAGATACGCAGTATTTT

j_call: TRBJ2-3
clone_size: many
d_call: TRBD2
cdr3_length: 16
v_call: TRBV11-3
cdr3_aa: CASSGLAGASTDTQYF
cdr3_nt: TGTGCCAGCAGCGGCTTAGCGGGAGCCAGCACAGATACGCAGTATTTT

j_call: TRBJ1-1
clone_size: few
d_call: NA
cdr3_length: 15
v_call: TRBV11-3
cdr3_aa: CASSLNSGRNTEAFF
cdr3_nt: TGTGCCAGCAGCTTAAACTCGGGGAGGAACACTGAAGCTTTCTTT

j_call: TRBJ1-1
clone_size: NA
d_call: NA
cdr3_length: 14
v_call: TRBV15
cdr3_aa: CATSRGAQGTEAFF
cdr3_nt: TGTGCCACCAGCAGAGGCGCGCAGGGGACTGAAGCTTTCTTT

j_call: TRBJ1-2
clone_size: many
d_call: NA
cdr3_length: 14
v_call: TRBV11-3
cdr3_aa: CASSKNRARGGYTF
cdr3_nt: TGTGCCAGCAGCAAAAACAGGGCCCGAGGGGGCTACACCTTC

j_call: TRBJ2-3
clone_size: NA
d_call: TRBD2
cdr3_length: 17
v_call: TRBV6-5
cdr3_aa: CASSYQGLAGGTDTQYF
cdr3_nt: TGTGCCAGCAGTTACCAGGGACTAGCGGGAGGCACAGATACGCAGTATTTT

j_call: TRBJ1-2
clone_size: many
d_call: NA
cdr3_length: 14
v_call: TRBV3-1
cdr3_aa: CASSQGKGDYGYTF
cdr3_nt: TGTGCCAGCAGCCAAGGCAAAGGGGACTATGGCTACACCTTC

j_call: TRBJ2-1
clone_size: NA
d_call: TRBD2
cdr3_length: 13
v_call: TRBV2
cdr3_aa: CASSAGTSAEQFF
cdr3_nt: TGTGCCAGCAGCGCCGGGACTAGCGCCGAGCAGTTCTTC

j_call: TRBJ2-7
clone_size: many
d_call: TRBD2
cdr3_length: 13
v_call: TRBV20-1
cdr3_aa: CSAAGLAGNEQYF
cdr3_nt: TGCAGTGCGGCGGGACTAGCTGGCAACGAGCAGTACTTC

j_call: TRBJ1-5
clone_size: many
d_call: TRBD1
cdr3_length: 15
v_call: TRBV3-1
cdr3_aa: CASSGTGWGNQPQHF
cdr3_nt: TGTGCCAGCAGCGGGACAGGGTGGGGCAATCAGCCCCAGCATTTT

j_call: TRBJ1-4
clone_size: NA
d_call: TRBD1
cdr3_length: 15
v_call: TRBV7-2
cdr3_aa: CASSRIGQGGEKLFF
cdr3_nt: TGTGCCAGCAGCAGAATCGGACAGGGTGGCGAAAAACTGTTTTTT

j_call: TRBJ2-5
clone_size: many
d_call: TRBD2
cdr3_length: 15
v_call: TRBV2
cdr3_aa: CASGQLAGGLETQYF
cdr3_nt: TGTGCCAGCGGCCAACTAGCGGGAGGGCTAGAGACCCAGTACTTC

j_call: TRBJ1-2
clone_size: NA
d_call: TRBD1
cdr3_length: 13
v_call: TRBV6-2/TRBV6-3
cdr3_aa: CAIGQGVGYGYTF
cdr3_nt: TGTGCCATCGGACAGGGTGTGGGCTATGGCTACACCTTC

j_call: TRBJ2-3
clone_size: many
d_call: TRBD2
cdr3_length: 15
v_call: TRBV7-6
cdr3_aa: CASSTGTSGTDTQYF
cdr3_nt: TGTGCCAGCAGCACCGGGACTAGCGGCACAGATACGCAGTATTTT

j_call: TRBJ2-2
clone_size: many
d_call: TRBD1
cdr3_length: 17
v_call: TRBV11-3
cdr3_aa: CASSFERTGLRTGELFF
cdr3_nt: TGTGCCAGCAGCTTTGAAAGGACAGGACTGCGGACCGGGGAGCTGTTTTTT

j_call: TRBJ1-2
clone_size: many
d_call: NA
cdr3_length: 13
v_call: TRBV20-1
cdr3_aa: CSANLGTNYGYTF
cdr3_nt: TGCAGTGCTAACCTGGGGACAAATTATGGCTACACCTTC

j_call: TRBJ2-7
clone_size: NA
d_call: NA
cdr3_length: 15
v_call: TRBV27
cdr3_aa: CASSLSKNGVYEQYF
cdr3_nt: TGTGCCAGCAGTTTATCGAAAAACGGGGTGTACGAGCAGTACTTC

j_call: TRBJ2-7
clone_size: NA
d_call: NA
cdr3_length: 14
v_call: TRBV24-1
cdr3_aa: CATGFPVWVYEQYF
cdr3_nt: TGTGCCACCGGCTTCCCGGTATGGGTTTACGAGCAGTACTTC

j_call: TRBJ2-2
clone_size: many
d_call: NA
cdr3_length: 17
v_call: TRBV13
cdr3_aa: CASSPRGLGRNTGELFF
cdr3_nt: TGTGCCAGCAGCCCGAGAGGGTTGGGGAGGAACACCGGGGAGCTGTTTTTT

j_call: TRBJ2-1
clone_size: many
d_call: TRBD2
cdr3_length: 15
v_call: TRBV12-3/TRBV12-4
cdr3_aa: CASTFSGSSYNEQFF
cdr3_nt: TGTGCCAGCACCTTTAGCGGGAGCTCCTACAATGAGCAGTTCTTC

j_call: TRBJ2-6
clone_size: many
d_call: NA
cdr3_length: 16
v_call: TRBV2
cdr3_aa: CASSVFPRSGANVLTF
cdr3_nt: TGTGCCAGCAGTGTTTTTCCCCGCTCTGGGGCCAACGTCCTGACTTTC

j_call: TRBJ2-1
clone_size: many
d_call: NA
cdr3_length: 20
v_call: TRBV11-2
cdr3_aa: CASSFFGASGTPGDYNEQFF
cdr3_nt: TGTGCCAGCAGCTTTTTTGGTGCTTCGGGGACACCCGGGGATTACAATGAGCAGTTCTTC

j_call: TRBJ1-5
clone_size: many
d_call: NA
cdr3_length: 12
v_call: TRBV3-1
cdr3_aa: CASSIANQPQHF
cdr3_nt: TGTGCCAGCAGCATTGCGAATCAGCCCCAGCATTTT

j_call: TRBJ2-2
clone_size: many
d_call: TRBD2
cdr3_length: 14
v_call: TRBV19
cdr3_aa: CASSEGTMTGELFF
cdr3_nt: TGTGCCAGTAGTGAGGGGACTATGACCGGGGAGCTGTTTTTT

j_call: TRBJ2-3
clone_size: many
d_call: TRBD2
cdr3_length: 17
v_call: TRBV29-1
cdr3_aa: CSVDRRLAGGDTDTQYF
cdr3_nt: TGCAGCGTTGATCGAAGACTAGCGGGAGGTGACACAGATACGCAGTATTTT

j_call: TRBJ2-2
clone_size: NA
d_call: TRBD1
cdr3_length: 16
v_call: TRBV28
cdr3_aa: CASRDRDRGNTGELFF
cdr3_nt: TGTGCCAGCAGGGACCGGGACAGGGGGAACACCGGGGAGCTGTTTTTT

j_call: TRBJ2-1
clone_size: many
d_call: NA
cdr3_length: 14
v_call: TRBV11-2
cdr3_aa: CASSGLRWGNEQFF
cdr3_nt: TGTGCCAGCAGCGGGCTTAGATGGGGGAATGAGCAGTTCTTC

j_call: TRBJ2-1
clone_size: many
d_call: NA
cdr3_length: 18
v_call: TRBV27
cdr3_aa: CASSLAARLAALGGEQFF
cdr3_nt: TGTGCCAGCAGTTTAGCCGCGAGATTAGCGGCCTTAGGGGGTGAGCAGTTCTTC

j_call: TRBJ1-6
clone_size: NA
d_call: NA
cdr3_length: 16
v_call: TRBV16
cdr3_aa: CASSLQSFSYNSPLHF
cdr3_nt: TGTGCCAGCAGCCTACAGAGCTTCTCCTATAATTCACCCCTCCACTTT

j_call: TRBJ1-1
clone_size: many
d_call: NA
cdr3_length: 12
v_call: TRBV10-3
cdr3_aa: CAISGGPTEAFF
cdr3_nt: TGTGCCATCAGTGGGGGACCGACTGAAGCTTTCTTT

j_call: TRBJ2-7
clone_size: many
d_call: NA
cdr3_length: 12
v_call: TRBV28
cdr3_aa: CASRTEPYEQYF
cdr3_nt: TGTGCCAGCCGGACGGAGCCCTACGAGCAGTACTTC

j_call: TRBJ2-1
clone_size: many
d_call: NA
cdr3_length: 16
v_call: TRBV3-1
cdr3_aa: CASSQDVDTVYNEQFF
cdr3_nt: TGTGCCAGCAGCCAAGATGTGGACACAGTCTACAATGAGCAGTTCTTC

j_call: TRBJ2-3
clone_size: many
d_call: TRBD2
cdr3_length: 15
v_call: TRBV7-9
cdr3_aa: CASSLLAGAGDTQYF
cdr3_nt: TGTGCCAGCAGCTTACTAGCGGGAGCTGGTGATACGCAGTATTTT

j_call: TRBJ2-2
clone_size: NA
d_call: NA
cdr3_length: 14
v_call: TRBV19
cdr3_aa: CASSIGGHTGELFF
cdr3_nt: TGTGCCAGTAGTATAGGGGGCCACACCGGGGAGCTGTTTTTT

j_call: TRBJ1-2
clone_size: once
d_call: NA
cdr3_length: 14
v_call: TRBV24-1
cdr3_aa: CATSGLGNNYSYTF
cdr3_nt: TGTGCCACCAGTGGTCTGGGGAATAACTATAGCTACACCTTC